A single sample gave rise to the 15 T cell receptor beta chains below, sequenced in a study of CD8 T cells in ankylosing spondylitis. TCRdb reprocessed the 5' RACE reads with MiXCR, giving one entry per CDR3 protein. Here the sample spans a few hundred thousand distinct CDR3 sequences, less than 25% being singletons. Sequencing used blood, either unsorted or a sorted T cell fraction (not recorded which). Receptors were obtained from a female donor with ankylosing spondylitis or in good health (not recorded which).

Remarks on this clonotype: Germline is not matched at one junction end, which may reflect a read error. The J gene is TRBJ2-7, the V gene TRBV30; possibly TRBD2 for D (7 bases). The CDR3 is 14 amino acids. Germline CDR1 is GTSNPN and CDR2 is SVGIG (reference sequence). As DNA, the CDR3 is TGTGCCGGGAGGGTAGGACAGAGTCCCTACGAGCAGTACTTC. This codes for CAGRVGQSPYEQYF.

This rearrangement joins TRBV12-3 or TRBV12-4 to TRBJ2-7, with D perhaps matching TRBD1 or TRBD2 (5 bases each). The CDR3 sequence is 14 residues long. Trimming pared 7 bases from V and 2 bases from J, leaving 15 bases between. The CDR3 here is CASTFAGDAYEQYF. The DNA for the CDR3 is TGTGCCAGCACTTTCGCCGGGGACGCCTACGAGCAGTACTTC.

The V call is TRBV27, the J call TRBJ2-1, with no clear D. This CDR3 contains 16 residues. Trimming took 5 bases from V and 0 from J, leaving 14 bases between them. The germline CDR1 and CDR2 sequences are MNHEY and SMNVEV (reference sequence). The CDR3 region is CASSPLRRPSYNEQFF. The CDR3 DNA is TGTGCCAGCAGTCCGCTCCGGCGGCCCTCCTACAATGAGCAGTTCTTC.

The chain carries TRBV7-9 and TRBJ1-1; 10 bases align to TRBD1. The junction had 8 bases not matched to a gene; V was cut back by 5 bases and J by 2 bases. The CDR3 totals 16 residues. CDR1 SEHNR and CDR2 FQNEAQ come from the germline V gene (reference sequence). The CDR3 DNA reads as TGTGCCAGCAGCGCCGGGACAGGGGCCATTAACACTGAAGCTTTCTTT. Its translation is CASSAGTGAINTEAFF. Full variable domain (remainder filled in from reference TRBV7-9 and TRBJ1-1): DTGVSQNPRHKITKRGQNVTFRCDPISEHNRLYWYRQTLGQGPEFLTYFQNEAQLEKSRLLSDRFSAERPKGSFSTLEIQRTEQGDSAMYLCASSAGTGAINTEAFFGQGTRLTVV.

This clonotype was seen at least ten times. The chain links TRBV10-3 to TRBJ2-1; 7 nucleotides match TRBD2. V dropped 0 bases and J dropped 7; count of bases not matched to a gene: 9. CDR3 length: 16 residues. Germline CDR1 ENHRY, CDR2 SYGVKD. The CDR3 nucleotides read TGTGCCATCAGTGAGTCGGGAGGACTAGGAATAAATGAGCAGTTCTTC. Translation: CAISESGGLGINEQFF.

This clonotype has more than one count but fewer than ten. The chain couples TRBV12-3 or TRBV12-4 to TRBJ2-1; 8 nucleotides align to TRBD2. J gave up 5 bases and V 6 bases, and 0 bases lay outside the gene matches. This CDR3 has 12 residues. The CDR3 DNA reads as TGTGCCAGCAGGACTAGCGACAATGAGCAGTTCTTC. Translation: CASRTSDNEQFF.

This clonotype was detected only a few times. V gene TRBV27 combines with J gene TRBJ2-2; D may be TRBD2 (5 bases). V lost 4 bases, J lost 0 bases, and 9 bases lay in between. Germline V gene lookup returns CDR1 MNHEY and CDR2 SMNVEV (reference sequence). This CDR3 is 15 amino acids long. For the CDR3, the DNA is TGTGCCAGCAGTTCTGAGGGTCCGAACACCGGGGAGCTGTTTTTT. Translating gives CASSSEGPNTGELFF.

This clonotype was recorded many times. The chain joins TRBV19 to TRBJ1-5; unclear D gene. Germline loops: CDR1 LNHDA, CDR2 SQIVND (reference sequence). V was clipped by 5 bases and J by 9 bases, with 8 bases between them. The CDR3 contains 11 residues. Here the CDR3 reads CASSLKGPQHF. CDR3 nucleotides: TGTGCCAGTAGTCTAAAAGGGCCCCAGCATTTT. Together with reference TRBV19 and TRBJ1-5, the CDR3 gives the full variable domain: DGGITQSPKYLFRKEGQNVTLSCEQNLNHDAMYWYRQDPGQGLRLIYYSQIVNDFQKGDIAEGYSVSREKKESFPLTVTSAQKNPTAFYLCASSLKGPQHFGDGTRLSIL.

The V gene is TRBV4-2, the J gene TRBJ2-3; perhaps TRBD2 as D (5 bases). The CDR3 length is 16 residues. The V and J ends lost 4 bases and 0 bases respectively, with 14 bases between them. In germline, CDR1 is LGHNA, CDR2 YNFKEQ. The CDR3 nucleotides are TGTGCCAGCAGCCTCGGACTGGCGACTAGCACAGATACGCAGTATTTT. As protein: CASSLGLATSTDTQYF.

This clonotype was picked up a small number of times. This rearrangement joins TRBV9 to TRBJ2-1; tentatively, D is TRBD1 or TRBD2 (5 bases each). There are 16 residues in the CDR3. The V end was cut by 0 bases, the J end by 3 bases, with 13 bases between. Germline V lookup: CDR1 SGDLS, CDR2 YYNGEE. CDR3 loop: CASSVATGTNYNEQFF. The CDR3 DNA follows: TGTGCCAGCAGCGTAGCTACTGGGACCAACTACAATGAGCAGTTCTTC.

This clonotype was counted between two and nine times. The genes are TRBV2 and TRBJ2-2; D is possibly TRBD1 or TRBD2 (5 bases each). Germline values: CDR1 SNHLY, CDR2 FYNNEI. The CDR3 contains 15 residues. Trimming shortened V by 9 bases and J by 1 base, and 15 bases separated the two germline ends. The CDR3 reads CASKPGRMNTGELFF. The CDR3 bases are TGTGCCAGTAAGCCGGGACGGATGAACACCGGGGAGCTGTTTTTT. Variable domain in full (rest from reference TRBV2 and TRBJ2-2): EPEVTQTPSHQVTQMGQEVILRCVPISNHLYFYWYRQILGQKVEFLVSFYNNEISEKSEIFDDQFSVERPDGSNFTLKIRSTKLEDSAMYFCASKPGRMNTGELFFGEGSRLTVL.

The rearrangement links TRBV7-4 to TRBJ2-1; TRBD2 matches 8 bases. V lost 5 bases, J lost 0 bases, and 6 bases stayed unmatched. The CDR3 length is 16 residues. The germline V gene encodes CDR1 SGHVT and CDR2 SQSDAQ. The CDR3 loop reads CASSPGGLGSYNEQFF. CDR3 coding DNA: TGTGCCAGCAGCCCGGGGGGACTAGGCTCCTACAATGAGCAGTTCTTC.

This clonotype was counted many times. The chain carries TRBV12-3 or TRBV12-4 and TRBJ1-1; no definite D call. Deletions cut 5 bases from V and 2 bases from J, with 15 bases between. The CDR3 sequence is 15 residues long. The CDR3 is CASSRRHGLNTEAFF. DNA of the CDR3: TGTGCCAGCAGTCGTAGGCACGGACTAAACACTGAAGCTTTCTTT.

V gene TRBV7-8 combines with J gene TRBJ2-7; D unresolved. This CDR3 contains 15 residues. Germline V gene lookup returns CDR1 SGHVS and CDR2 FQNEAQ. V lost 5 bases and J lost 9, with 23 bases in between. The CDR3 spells CASSAAEVRSSRQYF. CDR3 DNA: TGTGCCAGCAGCGCTGCTGAGGTCCGAAGCTCAAGGCAGTACTTC.

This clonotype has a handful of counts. The DNA of the CDR3 is TGTGCCACTTCTGGACAGAATAGCAATCAGCCCCAGCATTTT. Its protein is CATSGQNSNQPQHF. The chain couples TRBV19 to TRBJ1-5; TRBD1 is a possible D gene (6 bases). In germline, CDR1 is LNHDA, CDR2 SQIVND (reference sequence). The CDR3 is 14 residues long. The ends were cut back, 10 bases at V and 0 bases at J, with 13 bases in the middle.